Shown below are 5 T cell receptor beta chains from a single sample sequenced in a study of blood T cell repertoires in COVID-19. TCRdb keeps only in-frame clones here, not all; method: immunoSEQ multiplex PCR. The top ten hold roughly 3.8% of the sample, which has about 110,000 clones, around 80% seen once. Material: peripheral blood. The receptors come from a woman over 75 with acute or convalescent COVID-19.

The genes are TRBV19 and TRBJ1-5; 9 nucleotides align to TRBD1. Germline lookup yields CDR1 LNHDA and CDR2 SQIVND (reference sequence). The J segment lost 7 bases and the V segment lost 3 bases, leaving 4 bases of the junction unmatched. This CDR3 is built from 14 residues. CDR3 region: CASSITGGGQPQHF. CDR3 nucleotide sequence: TGTGCCAGTAGTATCACAGGGGGCGGGCAGCCCCAGCATTTT.

V gene TRBV10-1 combines with J gene TRBJ2-2, with D perhaps matching TRBD1 (6 bases). Trimming took 7 bases from V and 4 from J, leaving 19 bases between them. The CDR3 has 16 residues. Germline lookup yields CDR1 WNHNN and CDR2 SYGVQD (reference sequence). CDR3 residues: CASTPGWGPGTGELFF. CDR3 DNA sequence: TGCGCCAGCACCCCGGGATGGGGGCCGGGCACCGGGGAGCTGTTTTTT.

This chain links TRBV2 with TRBJ2-7; 9 nucleotides agree with TRBD1. V lost 7 bases and J lost 2; bases outside the gene matches: 3. Germline V gives CDR1 SNHLY, CDR2 FYNNEI. The CDR3 spans 13 residues. The CDR3 region is CASMRQGAYEQYF. The CDR3 region has the DNA TGTGCCAGCATGAGACAGGGGGCCTACGAGCAGTACTTC.

The V and J genes are TRBV6-1 and TRBJ2-5; D remains ambiguous. Germline lookup yields CDR1 MNHNS and CDR2 SASEGT. The V end was cut by 3 bases, the J end by 5 bases, with 10 bases between. The CDR3 length is 13 residues. CDR3 in amino acids: CASSDPAVETQYF. CDR3 DNA: TGTGCCAGCAGTGATCCGGCGGTTGAGACCCAGTACTTC.

The V call is TRBV7-8, the J call TRBJ2-7; the D gene is possibly TRBD1 (6 bases). V was cut by 6 bases and J by 3 bases, with 18 bases left in between. CDR1 and CDR2 (germline): SGHVS, FQNEAQ. This CDR3 spans 15 amino acids. The CDR3 reads CASRKDRLTLYEQYF. DNA for the CDR3: TGTGCCAGCAGAAAAGACAGGTTAACTCTCTACGAGCAGTACTTC.